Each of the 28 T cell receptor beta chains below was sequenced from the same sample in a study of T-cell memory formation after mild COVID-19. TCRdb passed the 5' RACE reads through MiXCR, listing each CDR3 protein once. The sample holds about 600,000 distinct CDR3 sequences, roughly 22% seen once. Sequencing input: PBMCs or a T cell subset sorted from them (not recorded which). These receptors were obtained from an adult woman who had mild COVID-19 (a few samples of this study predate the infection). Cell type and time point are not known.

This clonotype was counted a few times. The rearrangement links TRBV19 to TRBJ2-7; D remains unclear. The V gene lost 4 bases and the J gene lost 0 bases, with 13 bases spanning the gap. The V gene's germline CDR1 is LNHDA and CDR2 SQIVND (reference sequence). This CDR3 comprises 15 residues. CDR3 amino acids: CASSTPRDSSYEQYF. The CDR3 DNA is TGTGCCAGTAGTACCCCGCGAGATAGCTCCTACGAGCAGTACTTC.

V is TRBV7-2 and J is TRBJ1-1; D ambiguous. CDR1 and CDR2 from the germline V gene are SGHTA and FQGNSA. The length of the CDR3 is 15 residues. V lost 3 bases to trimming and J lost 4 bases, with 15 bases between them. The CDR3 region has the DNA TGTGCCAGCAGCTTTATGGAAGGGCAAGTCACTGAAGCTTTCTTT. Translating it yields CASSFMEGQVTEAFF.

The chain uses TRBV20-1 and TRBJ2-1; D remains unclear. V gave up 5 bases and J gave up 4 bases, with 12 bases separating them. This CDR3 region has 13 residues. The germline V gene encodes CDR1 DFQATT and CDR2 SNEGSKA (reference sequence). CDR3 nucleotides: TGCAGTGCTCTAGTTTCGTCTTACAATGAGCAGTTCTTC. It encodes CSALVSSYNEQFF.

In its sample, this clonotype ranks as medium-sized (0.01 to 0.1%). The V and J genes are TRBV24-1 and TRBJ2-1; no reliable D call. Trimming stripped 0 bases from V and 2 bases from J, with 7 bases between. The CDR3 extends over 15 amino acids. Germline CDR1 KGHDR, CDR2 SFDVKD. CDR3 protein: CATSDLQGPYNEQFF. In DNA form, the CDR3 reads TGTGCCACCAGTGATTTGCAAGGACCCTACAATGAGCAGTTCTTC.

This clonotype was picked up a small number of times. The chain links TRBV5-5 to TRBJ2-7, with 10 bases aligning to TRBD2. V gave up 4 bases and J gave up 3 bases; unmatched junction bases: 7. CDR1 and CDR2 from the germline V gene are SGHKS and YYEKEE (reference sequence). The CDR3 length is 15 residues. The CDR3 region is CASSPRTSGFYEQYF. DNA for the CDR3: TGTGCCAGCAGCCCCCGGACTAGCGGTTTCTACGAGCAGTACTTC.

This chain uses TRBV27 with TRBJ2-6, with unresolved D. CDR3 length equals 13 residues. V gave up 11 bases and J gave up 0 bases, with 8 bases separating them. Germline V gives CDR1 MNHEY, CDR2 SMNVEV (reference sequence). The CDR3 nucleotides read TGTGCCGTACAGCGCTCTGGGGCCAACGTCCTGACTTTC. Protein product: CAVQRSGANVLTF.

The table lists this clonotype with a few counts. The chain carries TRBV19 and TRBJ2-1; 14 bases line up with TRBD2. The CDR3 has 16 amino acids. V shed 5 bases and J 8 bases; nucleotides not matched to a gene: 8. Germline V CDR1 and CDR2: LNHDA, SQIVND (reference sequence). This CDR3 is CASSLSGLAGGYEQFF. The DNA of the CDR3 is TGTGCCAGTAGTCTTTCCGGACTAGCGGGAGGATATGAGCAGTTCTTC.

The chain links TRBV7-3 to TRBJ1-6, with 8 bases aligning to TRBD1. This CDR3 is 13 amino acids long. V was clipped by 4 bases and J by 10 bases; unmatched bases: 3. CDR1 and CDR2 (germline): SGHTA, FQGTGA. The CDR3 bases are TGTGCCAGCAGCTCGACAGGGGAATCACCCCTCCACTTT. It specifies CASSSTGESPLHF.

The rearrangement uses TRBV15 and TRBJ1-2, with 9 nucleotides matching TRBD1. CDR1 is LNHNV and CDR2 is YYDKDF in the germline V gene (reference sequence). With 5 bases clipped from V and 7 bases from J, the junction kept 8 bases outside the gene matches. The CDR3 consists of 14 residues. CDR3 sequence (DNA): TGTGCCACCAGCTCGGACAGGGGTGTGGGTGGCTACACCTTC. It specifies CATSSDRGVGGYTF. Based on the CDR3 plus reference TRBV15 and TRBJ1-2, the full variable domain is DAMVIQNPRYQVTQFGKPVTLSCSQTLNHNVMYWYQQKSSQAPKLLFHYYDKDFNNEADTPDNFQSRRPNTSFCFLDIRSPGLGDTAMYLCATSSDRGVGGYTFGSGTRLTVV.

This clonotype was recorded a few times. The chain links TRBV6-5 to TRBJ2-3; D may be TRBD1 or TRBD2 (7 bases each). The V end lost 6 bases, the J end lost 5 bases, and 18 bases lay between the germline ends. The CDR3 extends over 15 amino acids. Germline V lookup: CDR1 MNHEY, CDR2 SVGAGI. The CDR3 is CASSPRGGAGDTQYF. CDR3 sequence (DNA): TGTGCCAGCAGCCCCAGGGGGGGGGCCGGAGATACGCAGTATTTT.

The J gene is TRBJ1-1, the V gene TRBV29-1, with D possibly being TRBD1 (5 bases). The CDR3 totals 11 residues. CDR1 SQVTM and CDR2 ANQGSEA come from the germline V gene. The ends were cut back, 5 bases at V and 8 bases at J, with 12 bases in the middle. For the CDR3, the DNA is TGCAGCGTTCATAGGGGTCTGGAAGCTTTCTTT. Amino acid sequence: CSVHRGLEAFF.

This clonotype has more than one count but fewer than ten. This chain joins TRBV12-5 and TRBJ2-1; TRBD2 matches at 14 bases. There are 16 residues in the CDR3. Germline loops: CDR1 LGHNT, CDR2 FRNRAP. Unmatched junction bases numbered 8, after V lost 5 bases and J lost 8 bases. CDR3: CASGHGTSGSGDEQFF. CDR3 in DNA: TGTGCTAGTGGTCACGGGACTAGCGGGAGTGGGGATGAGCAGTTCTTC.

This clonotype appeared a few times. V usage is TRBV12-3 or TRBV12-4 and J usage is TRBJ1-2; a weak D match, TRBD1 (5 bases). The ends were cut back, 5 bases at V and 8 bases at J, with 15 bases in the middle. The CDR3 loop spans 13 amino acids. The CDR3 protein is CASSHLAGRGYTF. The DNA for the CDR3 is TGTGCCAGCAGTCACCTCGCGGGACGCGGCTACACCTTC.

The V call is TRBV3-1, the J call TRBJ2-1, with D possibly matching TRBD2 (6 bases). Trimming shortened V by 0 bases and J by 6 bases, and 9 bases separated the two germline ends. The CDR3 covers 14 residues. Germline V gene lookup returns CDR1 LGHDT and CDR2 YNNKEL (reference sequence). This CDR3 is CASSQDSGPNEQFF. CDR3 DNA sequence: TGTGCCAGCAGCCAAGATAGCGGCCCCAATGAGCAGTTCTTC.

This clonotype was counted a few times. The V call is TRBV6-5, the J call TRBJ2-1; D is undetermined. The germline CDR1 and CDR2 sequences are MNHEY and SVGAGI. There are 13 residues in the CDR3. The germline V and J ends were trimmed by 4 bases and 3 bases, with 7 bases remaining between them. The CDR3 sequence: CASSSRNYNEQFF. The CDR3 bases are TGTGCCAGCAGTTCCCGGAACTACAATGAGCAGTTCTTC.

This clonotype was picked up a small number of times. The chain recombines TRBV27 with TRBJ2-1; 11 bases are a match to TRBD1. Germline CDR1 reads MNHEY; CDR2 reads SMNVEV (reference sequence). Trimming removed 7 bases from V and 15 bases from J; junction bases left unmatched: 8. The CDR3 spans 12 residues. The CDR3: CASMGQGGLWFF. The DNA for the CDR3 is TGTGCCAGCATGGGACAGGGGGGTCTCTGGTTCTTC.

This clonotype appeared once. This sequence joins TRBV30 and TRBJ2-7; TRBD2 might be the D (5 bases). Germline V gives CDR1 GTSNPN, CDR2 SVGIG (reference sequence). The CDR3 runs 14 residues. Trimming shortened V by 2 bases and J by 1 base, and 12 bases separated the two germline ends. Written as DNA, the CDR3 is TGTGCCTGGAGTTTGACCGGGGTTTCCTACGAGCAGTACTTC. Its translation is CAWSLTGVSYEQYF.

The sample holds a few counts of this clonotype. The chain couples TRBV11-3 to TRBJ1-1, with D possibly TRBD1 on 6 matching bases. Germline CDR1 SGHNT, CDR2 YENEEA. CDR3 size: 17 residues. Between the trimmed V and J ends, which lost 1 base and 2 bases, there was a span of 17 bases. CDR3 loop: CASSLAPGTRPNTEAFF. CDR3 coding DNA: TGTGCCAGCAGCTTAGCCCCTGGGACACGGCCAAACACTGAAGCTTTCTTT.

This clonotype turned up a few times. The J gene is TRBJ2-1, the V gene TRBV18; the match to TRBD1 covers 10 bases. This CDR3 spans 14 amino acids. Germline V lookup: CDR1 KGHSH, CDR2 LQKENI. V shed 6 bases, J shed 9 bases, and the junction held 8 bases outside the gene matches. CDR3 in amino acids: CASSNKDRGSEQFF. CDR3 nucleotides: TGTGCCAGCTCCAATAAGGACAGGGGGAGTGAGCAGTTCTTC.

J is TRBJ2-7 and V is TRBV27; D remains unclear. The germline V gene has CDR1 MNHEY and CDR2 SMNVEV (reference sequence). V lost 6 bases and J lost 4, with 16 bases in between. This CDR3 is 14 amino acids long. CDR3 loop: CASRPSLSGYEQYF. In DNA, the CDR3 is TGTGCCAGCAGGCCTTCGTTGTCGGGTTACGAGCAGTACTTC.

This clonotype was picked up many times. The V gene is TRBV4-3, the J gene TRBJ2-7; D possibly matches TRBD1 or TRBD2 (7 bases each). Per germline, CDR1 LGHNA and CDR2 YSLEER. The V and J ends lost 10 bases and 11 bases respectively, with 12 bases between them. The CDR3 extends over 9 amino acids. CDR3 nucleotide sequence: TGCGCCATCGCAGGGGGGGAGTACTTC. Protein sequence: CAIAGGEYF.

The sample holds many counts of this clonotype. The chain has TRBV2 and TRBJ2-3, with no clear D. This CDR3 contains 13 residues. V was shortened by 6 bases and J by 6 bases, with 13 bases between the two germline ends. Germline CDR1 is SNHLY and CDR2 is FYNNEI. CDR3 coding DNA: TGTGCCAGCAGGGAGACGGTACGGGATACGCAGTATTTT. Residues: CASRETVRDTQYF.

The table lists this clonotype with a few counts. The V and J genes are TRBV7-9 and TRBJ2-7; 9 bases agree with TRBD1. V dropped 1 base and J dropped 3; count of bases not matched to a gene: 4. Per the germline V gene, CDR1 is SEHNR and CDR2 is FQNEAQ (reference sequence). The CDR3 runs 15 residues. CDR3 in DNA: TGTGCCAGCAGCTTAGGACAGGGGGTTCGCTACGAGCAGTACTTC. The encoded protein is CASSLGQGVRYEQYF.

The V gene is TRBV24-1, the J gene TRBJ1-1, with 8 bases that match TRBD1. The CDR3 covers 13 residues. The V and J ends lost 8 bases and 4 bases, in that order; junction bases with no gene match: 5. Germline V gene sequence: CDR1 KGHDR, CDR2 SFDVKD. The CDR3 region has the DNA TGTGCCACCAAGGACAGGGAGGTCACTGAAGCTTTCTTT. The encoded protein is CATKDREVTEAFF.

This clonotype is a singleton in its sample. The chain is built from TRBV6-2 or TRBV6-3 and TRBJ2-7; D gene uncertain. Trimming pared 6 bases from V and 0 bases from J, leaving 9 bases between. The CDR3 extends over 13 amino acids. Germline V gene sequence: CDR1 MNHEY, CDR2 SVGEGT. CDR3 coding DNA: TGTGCCAGCAGAACCGACCTCTCCTACGAGCAGTACTTC. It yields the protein CASRTDLSYEQYF.

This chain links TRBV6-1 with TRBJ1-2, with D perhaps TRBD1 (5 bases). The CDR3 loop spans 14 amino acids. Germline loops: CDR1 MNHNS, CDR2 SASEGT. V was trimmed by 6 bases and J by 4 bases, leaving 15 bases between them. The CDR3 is CASRPGPVVYGYTF. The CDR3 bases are TGTGCCAGCAGGCCGGGACCTGTGGTCTATGGCTACACCTTC.

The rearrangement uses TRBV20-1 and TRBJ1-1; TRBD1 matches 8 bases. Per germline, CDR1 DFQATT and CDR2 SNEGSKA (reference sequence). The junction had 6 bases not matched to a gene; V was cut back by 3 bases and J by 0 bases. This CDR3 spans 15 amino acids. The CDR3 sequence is CSARAETGVNTEAFF. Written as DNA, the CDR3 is TGCAGTGCTAGGGCGGAGACAGGGGTGAACACTGAAGCTTTCTTT.

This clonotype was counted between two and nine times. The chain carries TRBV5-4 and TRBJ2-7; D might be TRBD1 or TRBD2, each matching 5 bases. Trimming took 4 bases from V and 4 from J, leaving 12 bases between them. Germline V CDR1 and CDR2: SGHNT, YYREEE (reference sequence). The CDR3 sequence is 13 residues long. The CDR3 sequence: CASSRDGFYEQYF. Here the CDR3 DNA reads TGTGCCAGCAGCCGGGACGGATTTTACGAGCAGTACTTC.